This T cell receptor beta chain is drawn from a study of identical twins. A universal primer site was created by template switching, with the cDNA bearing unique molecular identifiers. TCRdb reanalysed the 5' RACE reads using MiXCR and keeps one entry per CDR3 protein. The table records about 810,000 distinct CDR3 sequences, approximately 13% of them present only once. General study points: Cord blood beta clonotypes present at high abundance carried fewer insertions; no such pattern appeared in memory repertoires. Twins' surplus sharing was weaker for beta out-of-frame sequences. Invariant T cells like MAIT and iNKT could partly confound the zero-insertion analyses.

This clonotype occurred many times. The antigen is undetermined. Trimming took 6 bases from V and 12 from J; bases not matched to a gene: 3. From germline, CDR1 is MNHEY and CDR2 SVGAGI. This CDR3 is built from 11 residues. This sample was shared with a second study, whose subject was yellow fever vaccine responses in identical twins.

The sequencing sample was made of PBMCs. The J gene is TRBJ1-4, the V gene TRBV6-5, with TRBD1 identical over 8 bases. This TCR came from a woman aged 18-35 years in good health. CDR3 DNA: TGTGCCAGCAGCGGACAGGGTGAACTGTTTTTT. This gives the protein CASSGQGELFF.